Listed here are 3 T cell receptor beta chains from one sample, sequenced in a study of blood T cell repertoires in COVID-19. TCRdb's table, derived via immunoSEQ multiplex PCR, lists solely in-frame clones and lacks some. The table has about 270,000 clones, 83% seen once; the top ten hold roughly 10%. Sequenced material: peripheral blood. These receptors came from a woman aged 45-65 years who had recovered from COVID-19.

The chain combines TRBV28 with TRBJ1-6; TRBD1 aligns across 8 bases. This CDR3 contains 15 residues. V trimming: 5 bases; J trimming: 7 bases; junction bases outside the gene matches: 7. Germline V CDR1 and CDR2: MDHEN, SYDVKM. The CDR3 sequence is CASSTGGLRNSPLHF. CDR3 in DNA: TGTGCCAGCAGTACAGGGGGGTTGCGGAATTCACCCCTCCACTTT. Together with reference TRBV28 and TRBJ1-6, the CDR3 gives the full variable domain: DVKVTQSSRYLVKRTGEKVFLECVQDMDHENMFWYRQDPGLGLRLIYFSYDVKMKEKGDIPEGYSVSREKKERFSLILESASTNQTSMYLCASSTGGLRNSPLHFGNGTRLTVT.

The CDR3 loop is CASSQGGWVDEKLFF. CDR3 in DNA: TGCGCCAGCAGCCAAGGGGGCTGGGTTGATGAAAAACTGTTTTTT. This rearrangement joins TRBV4-1 to TRBJ1-4, with D perhaps TRBD1 (5 bases). The CDR3 length is 15 residues. Trimming stripped 1 base from V and 6 bases from J, with 12 bases between. In germline, CDR1 is MGHRA, CDR2 YSYEKL.

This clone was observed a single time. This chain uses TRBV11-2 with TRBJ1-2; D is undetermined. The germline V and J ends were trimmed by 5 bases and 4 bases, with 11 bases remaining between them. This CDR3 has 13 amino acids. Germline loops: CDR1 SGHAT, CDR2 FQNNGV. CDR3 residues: CASSPADIYGYTF. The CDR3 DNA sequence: TGTGCCAGCAGCCCGGCCGACATCTATGGCTACACCTTC. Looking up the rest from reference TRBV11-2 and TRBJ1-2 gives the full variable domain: EAGVAQSPRYKIIEKRQSVAFWCNPISGHATLYWYQQILGQGPKLLIQFQNNGVVDDSQLPKDRFSAERLKGVDSTLKIQPAKLEDSAVYLCASSPADIYGYTFGSGTRLTVV.